Presented here are 14 T cell receptor beta chains from one specimen sequenced in a study of beta chain features in type 1 diabetes. The investigators reverse transcribed all of the isolated RNA, so they sequenced expressed TCRB transcripts. Profiled with immunoSEQ multiplex PCR; TCRdb holds only in-frame clones, not every one. In the table there are some 360,000 clones, less than 20% of which are singletons. Sequencing used naive CD4+ T cells from blood. These receptors were collected from a woman under 30 in good health.

The genes are TRBV9 and TRBJ1-4; unclear D gene. This CDR3 contains 15 residues. V shed 1 base and J shed 6 bases, with 13 bases lying between them. CDR1 is SGDLS, CDR2 YYNGEE, per germline. The CDR3 sequence is CASSVRERADEKLFF. CDR3 nucleotides: TGTGCCAGCAGCGTACGGGAAAGGGCGGATGAAAAACTGTTTTTT. The full variable domain, completed using reference TRBV9 and TRBJ1-4, is DSGVTQTPKHLITATGQRVTLRCSPRSGDLSVYWYQQSLDQGLQFLIQYYNGEERAKGNILERFSAQQFPDLHSELNLSSLELGDSALYFCASSVRERADEKLFFGSGTQLSVL.

V gene TRBV29-1 combines with J gene TRBJ1-2; D uncertain. The CDR3 covers 12 residues. Per the germline V gene, CDR1 is SQVTM and CDR2 is ANQGSEA. V shed 6 bases and J shed 1 base, with 9 bases lying between them. CDR3 residues: CSVGEINYGYTF. CDR3 DNA sequence: TGCAGCGTAGGAGAGATTAACTATGGCTACACCTTC.

This sequence joins TRBV6-1 and TRBJ2-7, with 9 bases aligning to TRBD2. The germline CDR1 and CDR2 sequences are MNHNS and SASEGT. CDR3 length equals 14 residues. V dropped 1 base and J dropped 2; count of bases not matched to a gene: 0. CDR3 DNA: TGTGCCAGCAGTGAAGGCGGGAGGGCCTACGAGCAGTACTTC. As protein: CASSEGGRAYEQYF.

This clone has only a few counts. This sample includes further DNA sequences coding for the same CDR3. This chain uses TRBV6-5 with TRBJ2-2; a possible D gene is TRBD2 (5 bases). V was shortened by 0 bases and J by 5 bases, with 7 bases between the two germline ends. Germline V lookup: CDR1 MNHEY, CDR2 SVGAGI. The CDR3 is made up of 14 amino acids. The CDR3 reads CASSYSRDTGELFF. CDR3 bases: TGTGCCAGCAGTTACTCGAGGGATACCGGGGAGCTGTTTTTT.

The V call is TRBV7-9, the J call TRBJ2-5; no definite D call. The CDR3 has 11 residues. The ends were cut back, 5 bases at V and 2 bases at J, with 3 bases in the middle. CDR1 is SEHNR, CDR2 FQNEAQ, per germline (reference sequence). The CDR3 nucleotides read TGTGCCAGCAGCGTACAAGAGACCCAGTACTTC. Translated, it gives CASSVQETQYF.

The chain combines TRBV7-2 with TRBJ2-7, with 10 nucleotides matching TRBD2. Germline trimming cut 5 bases from V and 5 bases from J; bases unmatched to any gene: 9. The length of the CDR3 is 15 residues. From germline, CDR1 is SGHTA and CDR2 FQGNSA. The CDR3 DNA is TGTGCCAGCAGCCCATCAGCGGGGGGGTGGAACGAGCAGTACTTC. Translating it yields CASSPSAGGWNEQYF.

This clone was counted between two and nine times. V is TRBV9 and J is TRBJ1-2; D is undetermined. Germline V lookup: CDR1 SGDLS, CDR2 YYNGEE. Trimming shortened V by 0 bases and J by 7 bases, and 10 bases separated the two germline ends. The CDR3 extends over 13 amino acids. The CDR3 sequence: CASSVVEEVGYTF. In DNA form, the CDR3 reads TGTGCCAGCAGCGTAGTAGAGGAGGTTGGCTACACCTTC.

The chain combines TRBV29-1 with TRBJ1-1; tentative D call: TRBD1 (6 bases). Germline CDR1 reads SQVTM; CDR2 reads ANQGSEA. V dropped 4 bases and J dropped 3 bases, with 12 bases sitting between them. The CDR3 loop spans 13 amino acids. CDR3 region: CSVGRGGDTEAFF. The CDR3 region has the DNA TGCAGCGTTGGTAGGGGGGGGGACACTGAAGCTTTCTTT.

In its sample, this clone was seen a few times. The CDR3 here is CASSLWGEYGYTF. The DNA of the CDR3 is TGTGCCAGCAGCCTGTGGGGGGAATATGGCTACACCTTC. The V gene is TRBV5-4, the J gene TRBJ1-2; maybe TRBD1 (5 bases). CDR1 and CDR2 from the germline V gene are SGHNT and YYREEE (reference sequence). V was pared by 4 bases and J by 5 bases, with 12 bases between. The CDR3 has 13 residues.

This rearrangement joins TRBV12-5 to TRBJ2-3, with a weak D call TRBD2 (5 bases). The CDR3 is made up of 14 amino acids. Germline CDR1 and CDR2: LGHNT and FRNRAP. The V gene lost 1 base and the J gene lost 4 bases, with 9 bases spanning the gap. The CDR3 loop is CASGLASPADTQYF. Here the CDR3 DNA reads TGTGCTAGTGGTTTGGCTAGCCCAGCAGATACGCAGTATTTT.

This clone came up a few times. The chain joins TRBV23-1 to TRBJ1-1; 9 nucleotides align to TRBD1. TRBV23-1 is an open reading frame, and its role is uncertain. The junction had 11 bases not matched to a gene; V was cut back by 2 bases and J by 1 base. CDR3 length: 18 residues. CDR3 nucleotides: TGCGCCAGCAGTCAAGGCGGGCGGGACAGGGCTAAGAACACTGAAGCTTTCTTT. Its translation is CASSQGGRDRAKNTEAFF.

The CDR3 coding sequence is TGTGCCAGCAGCACAGGGCCGGGCAGGGGGTTTGGCTACACCTTC. It specifies CASSTGPGRGFGYTF. The chain couples TRBV2 to TRBJ1-2, with TRBD1 matching over 7 bases. Germline V gene data show CDR1 as SNHLY and CDR2 as FYNNEI. CDR3 length: 15 residues. The J segment lost 7 bases and the V segment lost 6 bases, leaving 14 bases of the junction unmatched.

This chain joins TRBV19 and TRBJ1-5; 9 nucleotides align to TRBD1. The germline CDR1 and CDR2 sequences are LNHDA and SQIVND (reference sequence). Trimming at V came to 3 bases and at J to 1 base, leaving 1 base not matched to a gene. The CDR3 has 15 residues. CDR3 region: CASSMTGGSNQPQHF. Written as DNA, the CDR3 is TGTGCCAGTAGTATGACAGGGGGGAGCAATCAGCCCCAGCATTTT.

Turning to this clone: Other DNA sequences in this specimen translate into the identical CDR3. The gene calls are TRBV7-9 and TRBJ2-7; D not resolved. This CDR3 region has 13 residues. The V gene lost 5 bases and the J gene lost 0 bases, with 8 bases spanning the gap. Germline V gene sequence: CDR1 SEHNR, CDR2 FQNEAQ (reference sequence). The CDR3 bases are TGTGCCAGCAGCGCCCGGAGCTCCTACGAGCAGTACTTC. This gives the protein CASSARSSYEQYF.